This T cell receptor (beta chain) was found in a study of immune cell composition in non-small cell lung cancer. Study conclusions and caveats: Lung adenocarcinomas had lower top 10 clone scores and clonality than squamous tumours. Tumour-associated clones >0.5% occurred in approximately 31% of adenocarcinomas, roughly 80% of squamous. Dominant in vivo tumour-associated clones were not shown to share tumour-reactive sequences.

This CDR3 comprises 13 residues. Trimming removed 7 bases from V and 4 bases from J, with 10 bases in between. Germline V gene lookup returns CDR1 MNHEY and CDR2 SVGAGI. Clones were sequenced by immunoSEQ multiplex PCR, and TCRdb holds only the in-frame ones, with some missing. The sample lists over 3,000 clones; 65% to 80% were seen once. On this clone: Its antigen is still unknown.

The sample comprised lung tumor tissue. The receptor was derived from a human donor with non-small cell lung cancer. The V gene is TRBV6-5, the J gene TRBJ2-2, with D perhaps matching TRBD2 (6 bases). In DNA form, the CDR3 reads TGTGCCAGCACCTCGGGGGTCACCGGGGAGCTGTTTTTT. Translation: CASTSGVTGELFF.